This T cell receptor (beta chain) was recorded in a study of T-cell memory formation after mild COVID-19. V was clipped by 0 bases and J by 0 bases; unmatched bases: 13. The CDR3 has 19 amino acids. The germline V gene encodes CDR1 SGDLS and CDR2 YYNGEE. Findings of the study overall: The study found balanced CD4/CD8 in clones contracting day 15 to 85 and a CD4+ lean in later expanders.

Note on this clonotype: The antigen is undetermined.

Constant-segment primers were used for 5'RACE, and the resulting TCR alpha and TCR beta cDNA libraries carried sample barcodes and UMIs. TCRdb fed the 5' RACE reads into MiXCR, producing one record per CDR3 protein. The sample has 430,000 or so distinct CDR3 sequences; around a quarter are singletons. The V and J genes are TRBV9 and TRBJ2-3; 7 bases are a match to TRBD2. This sequence originates from an adult woman who had mild COVID-19 (a few samples of this study predate the infection). Cell type and time point are not known. Sequencing input: PBMCs or a T cell subset sorted from them (not recorded which). Here the CDR3 DNA reads TGTGCCAGCAGCGTAGAAGGTGGAGGCGGGGGAGCTAGCACAGATACGCAGTATTTT. Its translation: CASSVEGGGGGASTDTQYF.